These T cell receptor beta chains were read from a single sample in a study of T cell repertoires in cytomegalovirus infection. TCRdb re-called the reads with MiXCR, one entry per CDR3 protein. Of about 180,000 distinct CDR3 sequences in the sample, around 15% are singletons; the top ten hold approximately 30%. Sequencing was done on a sample of PBMCs. These receptors were taken from a human donor in good health (CMV status not recorded). Some clones in this sample may be carry-over from other donors' samples. Both conserved end residues are trimmed from each CDR3. Fields, in order: clone size, J gene, V gene, CDR3 protein. Where a row states a size, it is once, few, many or the class of an expanded clone; other rows omit it.

clone size: few
J gene: TRBJ1-1
V gene: TRBV6-8
CDR3 protein: ASSYLRLNTEAF

clone size: many
J gene: TRBJ1-2
V gene: TRBV7-8
CDR3 protein: ASSSYREGGFHT

clone size: .
J gene: TRBJ2-1
V gene: TRBV14
CDR3 protein: ASSQDRVNEQF

clone size: few
J gene: TRBJ2-2
V gene: TRBV20-1
CDR3 protein: SARAGTANTGELF

clone size: .
J gene: TRBJ1-2
V gene: TRBV10-2
CDR3 protein: ASGEAYGYT

clone size: many
J gene: TRBJ2-7
V gene: TRBV12-3/TRBV12-4
CDR3 protein: ASSIKTGDRVTYEQY

clone size: .
J gene: TRBJ2-5
V gene: TRBV20-1
CDR3 protein: SAMTGTVQETQY

clone size: few
J gene: TRBJ1-1
V gene: TRBV20-1
CDR3 protein: SARPQGAEAF

clone size: few
J gene: TRBJ2-3
V gene: TRBV29-1
CDR3 protein: SVSEGDTQY

clone size: once
J gene: TRBJ2-2
V gene: TRBV12-5
CDR3 protein: ASGLSRGFAGELF

clone size: .
J gene: TRBJ2-3
V gene: TRBV28
CDR3 protein: ASSNGLAGQFLTDTQY

clone size: many
J gene: TRBJ2-2
V gene: TRBV6-2/TRBV6-3
CDR3 protein: ASSFLGFTGELF

clone size: many
J gene: TRBJ1-2
V gene: TRBV7-9
CDR3 protein: ASSLDEYGYT

clone size: many
J gene: TRBJ1-1
V gene: TRBV7-6
CDR3 protein: ASSLERSTEAF

clone size: .
J gene: TRBJ2-5
V gene: TRBV11-2
CDR3 protein: ASSPGLAGDTQETQY

clone size: few
J gene: TRBJ2-1
V gene: TRBV28
CDR3 protein: ASSPFQRSSYNEQF

clone size: many
J gene: TRBJ2-7
V gene: TRBV7-2
CDR3 protein: ASSLFAPGLAGEQY

clone size: .
J gene: TRBJ2-7
V gene: TRBV6-5
CDR3 protein: ASRGGTSGIFSYEQY

clone size: few
J gene: TRBJ2-7
V gene: TRBV7-9
CDR3 protein: ASSPPWAGTAYEQY

clone size: few
J gene: TRBJ1-1
V gene: TRBV5-1
CDR3 protein: ASSRGTGQSNTEAF

clone size: few
J gene: TRBJ1-5
V gene: TRBV7-9
CDR3 protein: ASRPGTGGDQPQH

clone size: few
J gene: TRBJ2-2
V gene: TRBV12-3/TRBV12-4
CDR3 protein: ASSDPGGTNTGELF

clone size: few
J gene: TRBJ2-7
V gene: TRBV28
CDR3 protein: ASRELAGAYEQY